This T cell receptor (beta chain) emerged from a study of T-cell memory formation after mild COVID-19. Study-level information: Across donors, TCR clusters were largely donor specific.

Germline V gene lookup returns CDR1 SGHRS and CDR2 YFSETQ. The CDR3 totals 15 residues. V gave up 4 bases and J gave up 3 bases; unmatched junction bases: 9. This clonotype was recorded a few times. TCRdb ran MiXCR on the 5' RACE reads and lists one entry per CDR3 protein. The table includes 350,000 to 450,000 distinct CDR3 sequences, 24% detected once. The chain has TRBV5-1 and TRBJ1-1; 7 bases line up with TRBD1. Material for sequencing was PBMCs or a T cell subset sorted from them (not recorded which). The source of this sequence is an adult woman who had mild COVID-19 (a few samples of this study predate the infection). Cell type and time point are not known. CDR3 nucleotides: TGCGCCAGCAGCCCCTCCAGGGGGAGGTACACTGAAGCTTTCTTT. Translating gives CASSPSRGRYTEAFF. The variable domain in full, with the rest retrieved from reference TRBV5-1 and TRBJ1-1, is KAGVTQTPRYLIKTRGQQVTLSCSPISGHRSVSWYQQTPGQGLQFLFEYFSETQRNKGNFPGRFSGRQFSNSRSEMNVSTLELGDSALYLCASSPSRGRYTEAFFGQGTRLTVV.